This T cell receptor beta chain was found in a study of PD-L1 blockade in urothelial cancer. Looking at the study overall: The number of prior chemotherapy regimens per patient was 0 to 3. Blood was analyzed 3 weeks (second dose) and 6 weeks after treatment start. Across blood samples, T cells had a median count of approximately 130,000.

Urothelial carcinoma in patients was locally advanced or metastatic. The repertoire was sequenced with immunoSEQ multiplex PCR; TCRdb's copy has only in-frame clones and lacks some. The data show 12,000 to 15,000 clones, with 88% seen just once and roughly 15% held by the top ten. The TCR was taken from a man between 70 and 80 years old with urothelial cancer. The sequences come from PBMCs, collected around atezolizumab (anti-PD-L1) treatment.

Written as DNA, the CDR3 is TGTGCCAGCAGCTTAGGGATTCAGGGGCTCGACGCTTTCTTT. It translates to CASSLGIQGLDAFF. The chain employs TRBV7-9 and TRBJ1-1, with D possibly being TRBD1 (6 bases). The CDR3 covers 14 residues. V dropped 1 base and J dropped 11 bases, with 17 bases sitting between them. The germline gives CDR1 SEHNR, CDR2 FQNEAQ (reference sequence).